This T cell receptor (beta chain) comes out of a study of PD-1 blockade in classical Hodgkin lymphoma. The overall study: Patients were administered nivolumab (3 mg/kg intravenously) every 2 weeks. Study findings and constraints: Baseline diversity resembling that of newly diagnosed patients was seen in complete responders. In newly diagnosed patients, baseline TCR diversity was reportedly below that of healthy donors. By C4D1, diversity of CD4+ TCRs had risen significantly, whereas that of CD8+ TCRs had not.

Comments on this clone: Its antigen remains unidentified.

TCRdb's copy holds only in-frame clones and misses some; the assay was immunoSEQ multiplex PCR. The sample comprises 100,000 or so clones, 90% of which are singletons, and approximately 2.9% rests with the top ten. Germline V CDR1 and CDR2: MDHEN, SYDVKM. Trimming removed 3 bases from V and 6 bases from J, with 17 bases in between. The CDR3 contains 16 residues. Time point described: cycle 4 day 1 (C4D1), after more than five weeks of nivolumab. Every patient was affected by relapse after autologous stem cell transplantation, while exposure to brentuximab vedotin was not uniform. Source: peripheral blood mononuclear cells (PBMCs), taken before the fourth cycle of nivolumab. This sequence was found in a human donor with classical Hodgkin lymphoma. The rearrangement uses TRBV28 and TRBJ2-2; possible D gene TRBD1, 5 bases. CDR3 loop: CASSLEGAGLAGELFF. The CDR3 bases are TGTGCCAGCAGTTTGGAAGGGGCAGGGTTGGCCGGGGAGCTGTTTTTT.